The clone carrying this T cell receptor (beta chain) was seen more than once but under ten times. This record comes from a study of T cell responses to AZD1222 COVID-19 vaccine. Measured with immunoSEQ multiplex PCR; TCRdb has only the in-frame clones, and not every one. The data hold roughly 120,000 clones, with around 90% observed a single time. CDR3 length: 15 residues. Trimming took off 8 bases at V and 0 bases at J, with 15 bases between the two ends. Germline CDR1 is MNHEY and CDR2 is SMNVEV (reference sequence). The sample consisted of peripheral blood, taken on day 0 of AZD1222 vaccination. The TCR was taken from an adult in good health. V is TRBV27 and J is TRBJ2-3; D is undetermined. The CDR3 region has the DNA TGTGCCAGCGCCCTACTACAAACGAGCACAGATACGCAGTATTTT. It is translated as CASALLQTSTDTQYF.